Listed below are T cell receptor beta chains from one sample, sequenced in a study of T cell responses to AZD1222 COVID-19 vaccine. Here immunoSEQ multiplex PCR was the method, and the copy in TCRdb shows in-frame clones only, minus some. The table has some 150,000 clones, 90% to 95% seen once; the top ten hold roughly 1.6%. This sample comprised peripheral blood, obtained 28 days after the second AZD1222 dose. All receptors come from an adult who received the AZD1222 COVID-19 vaccine. Each CDR3 is given with its conserved first and last residue.

TRBJ1-4,TRBV4-2,16,CASSQEGTATNEKLFF
TRBJ1-2,TRBV30,13,CAWSSGTPYGYTF
TRBJ2-6,TRBV3-1/TRBV3-2,15,CASSAQGSGANVLTF
TRBJ1-2,TRBV6-5,15,CASSYSEGSGYGYTF
TRBJ2-5,TRBV19,16,CASSMERGAHRGTQYF
TRBJ2-1,TRBV19,14,CASSLRTTHNEQFF
TRBJ1-5,TRBV10-2,12,CASGVSNQPQHF
TRBJ2-1,TRBV27,14,CASSGLAGVLEQFF
TRBJ1-1,TRBV6-5,15,CASTPNPGVNTEAFF
TRBJ2-4,TRBV11-2,19,CASSLIRGIAGKEGNIQYF
TRBJ1-3,TRBV28,13,CASTGGSKNTIYF
TRBJ2-1,TRBV11-3,16,CASSLAMAGGSGEQFF